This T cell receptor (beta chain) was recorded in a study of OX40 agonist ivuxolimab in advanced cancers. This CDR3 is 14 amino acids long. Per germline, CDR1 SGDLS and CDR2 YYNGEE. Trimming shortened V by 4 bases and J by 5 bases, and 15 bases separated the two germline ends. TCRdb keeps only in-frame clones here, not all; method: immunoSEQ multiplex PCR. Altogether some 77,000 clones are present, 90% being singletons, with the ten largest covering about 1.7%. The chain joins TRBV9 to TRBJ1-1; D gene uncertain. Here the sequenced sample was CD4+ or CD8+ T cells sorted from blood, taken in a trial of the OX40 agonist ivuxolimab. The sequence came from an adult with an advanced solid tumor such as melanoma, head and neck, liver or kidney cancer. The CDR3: CASSPDPLGTEAFF. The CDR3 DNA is TGTGCCAGCAGCCCCGACCCCCTGGGGACTGAAGCTTTCTTT. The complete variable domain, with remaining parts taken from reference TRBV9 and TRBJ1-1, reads DSGVTQTPKHLITATGQRVTLRCSPRSGDLSVYWYQQSLDQGLQFLIQYYNGEERAKGNILERFSAQQFPDLHSELNLSSLELGDSALYFCASSPDPLGTEAFFGQGTRLTVV.